This is a list of T cell receptor beta chains from one sample in a study of T cell responses to AZD1222 COVID-19 vaccine. Sequencing was performed with immunoSEQ multiplex PCR; in TCRdb, only in-frame clones are kept and a portion is missing. Here the sample spans around 270,000 clones, 85% to 95% being singletons. The material sequenced was peripheral blood, taken 28 days after the second AZD1222 dose. Receptor source: an adult who received the AZD1222 COVID-19 vaccine. Both conserved end residues are part of each CDR3. D genes are given only for firm matches. Size values are once, few and many counts, or a class for expanded clones, and some rows have none.

V	D	J	size	CDR3	DNA
TRBV12-3/TRBV12-4	.	TRBJ2-7	.	CASSDSYEQYF	TGTGCCAGCAGTGACAGCTACGAGCAGTACTTC
TRBV2	TRBD1	TRBJ1-1	.	CASTLGGGNTEAFF	TGTGCCAGCACCCTGGGAGGGGGCAACACTGAAGCTTTCTTT
TRBV19	TRBD1	TRBJ1-5	.	CASSIYRDRGNQPQHF	TGTGCCAGTAGTATCTACCGGGACAGGGGCAATCAGCCCCAGCATTTT
TRBV19	.	TRBJ2-1	.	CASGGALYNEQFF	TGTGCCAGTGGGGGGGCCCTCTACAATGAGCAGTTCTTC
TRBV2	.	TRBJ2-5	.	CASSVQVQETQYF	TGTGCCAGCAGTGTGCAGGTACAAGAGACCCAGTACTTC
TRBV5-4	.	TRBJ2-5	once	CASSLWGRGGETQYF	TGTGCCAGCAGCTTGTGGGGCAGGGGGGGAGAGACCCAGTACTTC
TRBV7-9	.	TRBJ1-2	once	CASSENRDGYTF	TGTGCCAGCAGCGAAAACAGAGATGGCTACACCTTC
TRBV29-1	TRBD1	TRBJ2-7	.	CSVVQGSGLEQYF	TGCAGCGTTGTACAGGGGTCCGGATTGGAGCAGTACTTC
TRBV18	.	TRBJ2-7	.	CASSPTGGEQYF	TGTGCCAGCTCTCCTACAGGAGGCGAGCAGTACTTC
TRBV27	TRBD2	TRBJ2-7	.	CASSLSGGRPPYEQYF	TGTGCCAGCAGTTTATCGGGCGGGAGGCCTCCCTACGAGCAGTACTTC
TRBV7-9	.	TRBJ1-1	.	CASSPPANTEAFF	TGTGCCAGCAGCCCACCGGCGAACACTGAAGCTTTCTTT
TRBV7-6	TRBD2	TRBJ2-5	.	CASSALGAGEETQYF	TGTGCCAGCAGCGCCCTAGGGGCGGGGGAAGAGACCCAGTACTTC
TRBV7-9	TRBD2	TRBJ2-1	.	CASSALAGVSYNEQFF	TGTGCCAGCAGCGCTCTAGCGGGAGTCTCCTACAATGAGCAGTTCTTC
TRBV5-1	.	TRBJ1-3	once	CASSGRNTIYF	TGCGCCAGCTCGGGGCGAAACACCATATATTTT
TRBV28	.	TRBJ2-7	once	CASSLYGGPEQYF	TGTGCCAGCAGTTTATACGGGGGTCCCGAGCAGTACTTC
TRBV6-5	.	TRBJ1-4	.	CASVRGDTNEKLFF	TGTGCCAGCGTAAGGGGTGACACTAATGAAAAACTGTTTTTT
TRBV5-5	TRBD1	TRBJ1-1	.	CASRVDQGAVYTEAFF	TGTGCCAGCAGGGTCGATCAGGGGGCAGTATATACTGAAGCTTTCTTT
TRBV9	.	TRBJ1-4	once	CASSDGSTEKLFF	TGTGCCAGCAGCGATGGTAGCACTGAAAAACTGTTTTTT
TRBV6-2/TRBV6-3	.	TRBJ2-7	.	CASSYIHEQYF	TGTGCCAGCAGTTACATACACGAGCAGTACTTC
TRBV2	TRBD1	TRBJ1-5	.	CASSESGQYQPQHF	TGTGCCAGCAGTGAGTCGGGACAGTACCAGCCCCAGCATTTT
TRBV5-6	.	TRBJ2-7	.	CASSLVGYEQYF	TGTGCCAGCAGCTTGGTGGGCTACGAGCAGTACTTC
TRBV11-1	.	TRBJ1-1	.	CASRTDMNTEAFF	TGTGCCAGCAGGACAGACATGAACACTGAAGCTTTCTTT
TRBV4-1	.	TRBJ2-5	.	CASSQAPASTPGEEYF	TGCGCCAGCAGCCAAGCTCCGGCTTCCACCCCGGGGGAGGAGTACTTC